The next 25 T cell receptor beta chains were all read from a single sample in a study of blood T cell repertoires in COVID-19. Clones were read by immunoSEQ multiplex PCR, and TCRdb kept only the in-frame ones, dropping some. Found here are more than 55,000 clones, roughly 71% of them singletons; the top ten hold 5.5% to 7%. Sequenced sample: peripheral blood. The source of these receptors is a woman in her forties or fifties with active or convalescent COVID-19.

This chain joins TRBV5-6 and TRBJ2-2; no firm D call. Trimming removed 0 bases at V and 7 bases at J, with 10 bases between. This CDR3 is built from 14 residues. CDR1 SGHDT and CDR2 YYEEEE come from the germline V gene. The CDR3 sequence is CASSLEAGHGELFF. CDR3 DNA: TGTGCCAGCAGCTTGGAGGCAGGCCACGGGGAGCTGTTTTTT.

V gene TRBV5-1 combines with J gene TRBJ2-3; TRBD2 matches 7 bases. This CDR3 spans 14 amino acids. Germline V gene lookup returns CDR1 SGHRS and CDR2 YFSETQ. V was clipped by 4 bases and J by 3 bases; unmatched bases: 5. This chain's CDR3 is CASSRGGGTDTQYF. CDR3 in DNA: TGCGCCAGCAGCCGCGGGGGAGGGACAGATACGCAGTATTTT. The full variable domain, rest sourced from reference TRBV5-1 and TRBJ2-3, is KAGVTQTPRYLIKTRGQQVTLSCSPISGHRSVSWYQQTPGQGLQFLFEYFSETQRNKGNFPGRFSGRQFSNSRSEMNVSTLELGDSALYLCASSRGGGTDTQYFGPGTRLTVL.

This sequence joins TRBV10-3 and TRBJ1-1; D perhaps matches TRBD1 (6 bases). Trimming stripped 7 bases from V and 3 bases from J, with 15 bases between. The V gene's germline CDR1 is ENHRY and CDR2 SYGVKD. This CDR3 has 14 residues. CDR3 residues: CAITRQVWDTEAFF. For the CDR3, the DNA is TGTGCCATCACCCGACAGGTTTGGGACACTGAAGCTTTCTTT.

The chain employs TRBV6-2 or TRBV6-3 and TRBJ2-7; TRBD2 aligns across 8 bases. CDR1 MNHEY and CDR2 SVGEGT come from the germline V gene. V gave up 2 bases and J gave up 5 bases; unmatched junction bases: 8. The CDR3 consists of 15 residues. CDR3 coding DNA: TGTGCCAGCAGTTACCTCAGCGGGAGTGGCAACGAGCAGTACTTC. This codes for CASSYLSGSGNEQYF.

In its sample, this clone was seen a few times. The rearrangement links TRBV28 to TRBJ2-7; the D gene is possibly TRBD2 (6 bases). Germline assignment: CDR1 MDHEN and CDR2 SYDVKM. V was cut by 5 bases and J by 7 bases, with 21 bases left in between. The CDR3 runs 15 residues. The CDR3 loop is CASSKRRLGKVEQYF. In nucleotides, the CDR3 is TGTGCCAGCAGTAAAAGGAGACTAGGGAAGGTGGAGCAGTACTTC.

CDR3 loop: CAWSVRWGKETQYF. The CDR3 bases are TGTGCCTGGAGTGTACGGTGGGGCAAGGAGACCCAGTACTTC. J is TRBJ2-5 and V is TRBV30; weak D call: TRBD1 (5 bases). V was clipped by 0 bases and J by 5 bases, with 13 bases between them. The CDR3 consists of 14 residues. From germline, CDR1 is GTSNPN and CDR2 SVGIG (reference sequence).

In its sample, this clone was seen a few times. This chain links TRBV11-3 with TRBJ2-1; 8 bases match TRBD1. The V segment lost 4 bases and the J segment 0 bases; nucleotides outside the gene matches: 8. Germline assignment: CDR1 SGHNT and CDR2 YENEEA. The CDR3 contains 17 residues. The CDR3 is CASSSSGQGLSYNEQFF. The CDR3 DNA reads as TGTGCCAGCAGCTCCTCAGGACAGGGCCTCTCCTACAATGAGCAGTTCTTC.

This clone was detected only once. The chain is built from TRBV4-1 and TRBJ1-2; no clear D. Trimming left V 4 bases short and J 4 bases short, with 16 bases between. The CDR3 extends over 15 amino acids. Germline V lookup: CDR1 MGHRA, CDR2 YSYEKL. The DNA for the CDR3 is TGCGCCAGCAGCCGAGAAGAGTCTGGAGCCTATGGCTACACCTTC. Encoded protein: CASSREESGAYGYTF.

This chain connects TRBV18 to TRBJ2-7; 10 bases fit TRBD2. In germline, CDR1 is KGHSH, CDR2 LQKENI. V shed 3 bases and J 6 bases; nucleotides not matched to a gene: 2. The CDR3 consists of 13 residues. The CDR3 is CASSPVAGGEQYF. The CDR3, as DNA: TGTGCCAGCTCACCTGTAGCGGGAGGCGAGCAGTACTTC.

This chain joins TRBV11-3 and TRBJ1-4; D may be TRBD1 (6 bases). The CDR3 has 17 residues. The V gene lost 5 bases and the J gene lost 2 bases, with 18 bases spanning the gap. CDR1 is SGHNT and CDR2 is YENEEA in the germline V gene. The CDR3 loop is CASSPHSRGSTNEKLFF. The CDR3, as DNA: TGTGCCAGCAGCCCCCATAGTAGGGGGTCTACTAATGAAAAACTGTTTTTT.

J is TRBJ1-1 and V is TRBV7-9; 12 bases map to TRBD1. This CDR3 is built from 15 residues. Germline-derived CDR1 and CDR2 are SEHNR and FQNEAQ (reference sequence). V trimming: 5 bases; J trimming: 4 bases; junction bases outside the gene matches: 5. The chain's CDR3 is CASSTGQGAGTEAFF. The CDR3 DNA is TGTGCCAGCAGCACGGGACAGGGGGCGGGCACTGAAGCTTTCTTT. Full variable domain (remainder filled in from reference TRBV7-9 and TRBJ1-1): DTGVSQNPRHKITKRGQNVTFRCDPISEHNRLYWYRQTLGQGPEFLTYFQNEAQLEKSRLLSDRFSAERPKGSFSTLEIQRTEQGDSAMYLCASSTGQGAGTEAFFGQGTRLTVV.

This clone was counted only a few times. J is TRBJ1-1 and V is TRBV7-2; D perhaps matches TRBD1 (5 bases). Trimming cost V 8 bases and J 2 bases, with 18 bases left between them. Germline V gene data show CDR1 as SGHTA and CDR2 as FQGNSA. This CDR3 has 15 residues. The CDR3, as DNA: TGTGCCAGCGGCGGGGGACGGGGAACAAACACTGAAGCTTTCTTT. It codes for CASGGGRGTNTEAFF. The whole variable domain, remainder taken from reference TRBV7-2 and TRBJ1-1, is GAGVSQSPSNKVTEKGKDVELRCDPISGHTALYWYRQSLGQGLEFLIYFQGNSAPDKSGLPSDRFSAERTGGSVSTLTIQRTQQEDSAVYLCASGGGRGTNTEAFFGQGTRLTVV.

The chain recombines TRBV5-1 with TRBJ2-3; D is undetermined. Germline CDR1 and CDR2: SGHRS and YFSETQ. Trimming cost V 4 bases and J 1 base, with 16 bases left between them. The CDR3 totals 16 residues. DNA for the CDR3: TGCGCCAGCAGCGTCAGGATGAGTACAGGCACAGATACGCAGTATTTT. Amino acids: CASSVRMSTGTDTQYF.

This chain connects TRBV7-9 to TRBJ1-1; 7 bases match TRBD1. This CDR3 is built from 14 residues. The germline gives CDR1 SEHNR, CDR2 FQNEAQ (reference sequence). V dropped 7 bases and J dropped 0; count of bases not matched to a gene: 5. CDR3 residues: CASTRGRLNTEAFF. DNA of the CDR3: TGTGCCAGCACTAGGGGGCGGCTGAACACTGAAGCTTTCTTT.

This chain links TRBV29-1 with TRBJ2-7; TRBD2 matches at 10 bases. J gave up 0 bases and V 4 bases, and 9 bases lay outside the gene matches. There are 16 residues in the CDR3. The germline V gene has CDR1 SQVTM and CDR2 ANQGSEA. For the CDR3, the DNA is TGCAGCGTTGTTCCAGTAGCGGGAGGTACCTCCTACGAGCAGTACTTC. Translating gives CSVVPVAGGTSYEQYF.

The DNA for the CDR3 is TGTGCCAGCAGCTTGGCTTCTAGCGGGAGGGCCTGGGAGACCCAGTACTTC. This codes for CASSLASSGRAWETQYF. V is TRBV11-3 and J is TRBJ2-5, with 12 bases fitting TRBD2. Trimming cost V 3 bases and J 5 bases; bases outside gene matches: 10. Per the germline V gene, CDR1 is SGHNT and CDR2 is YENEEA. The CDR3 consists of 17 residues.

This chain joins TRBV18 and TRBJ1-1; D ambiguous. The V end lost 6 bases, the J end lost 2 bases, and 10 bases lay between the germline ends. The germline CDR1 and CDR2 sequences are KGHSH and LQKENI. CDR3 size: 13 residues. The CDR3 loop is CASSPRSNTEAFF. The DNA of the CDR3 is TGTGCCAGCTCTCCCCGTTCTAACACTGAAGCTTTCTTT.

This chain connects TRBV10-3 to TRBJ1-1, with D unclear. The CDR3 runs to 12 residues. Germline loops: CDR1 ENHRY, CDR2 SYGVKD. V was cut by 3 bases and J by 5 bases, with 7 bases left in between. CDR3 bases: TGTGCCATCAGTGACGGACTGACTGAAGCTTTCTTT. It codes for CAISDGLTEAFF.

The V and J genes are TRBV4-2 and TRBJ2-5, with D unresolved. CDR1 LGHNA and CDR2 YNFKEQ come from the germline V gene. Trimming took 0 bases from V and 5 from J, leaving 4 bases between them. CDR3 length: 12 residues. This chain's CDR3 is CASSQDSETQYF. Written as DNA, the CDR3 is TGTGCCAGCAGCCAAGATTCGGAGACCCAGTACTTC.

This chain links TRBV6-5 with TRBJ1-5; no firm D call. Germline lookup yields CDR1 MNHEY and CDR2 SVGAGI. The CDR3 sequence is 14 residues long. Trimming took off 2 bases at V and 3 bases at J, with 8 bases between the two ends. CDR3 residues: CASSYGGFNQPQHF. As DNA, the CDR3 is TGTGCCAGCAGTTACGGAGGGTTCAATCAGCCCCAGCATTTT.

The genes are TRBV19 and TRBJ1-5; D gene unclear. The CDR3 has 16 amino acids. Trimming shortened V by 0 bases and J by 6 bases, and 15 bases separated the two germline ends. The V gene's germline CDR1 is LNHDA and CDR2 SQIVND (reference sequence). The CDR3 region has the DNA TGTGCCAGTAGTATAGAGCTCCGGCGGCCGGGTCAGCCCCAGCATTTT. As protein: CASSIELRRPGQPQHF.

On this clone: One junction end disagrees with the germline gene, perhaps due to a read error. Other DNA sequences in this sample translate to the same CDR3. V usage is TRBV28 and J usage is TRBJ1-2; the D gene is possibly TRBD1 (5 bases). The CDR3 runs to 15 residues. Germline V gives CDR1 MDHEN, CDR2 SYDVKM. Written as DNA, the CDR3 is TGTGCCAGCACCAACGGCGGCAGGGAAAACTATAGCTACACCTTC. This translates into CASTNGGRENYSYTF.

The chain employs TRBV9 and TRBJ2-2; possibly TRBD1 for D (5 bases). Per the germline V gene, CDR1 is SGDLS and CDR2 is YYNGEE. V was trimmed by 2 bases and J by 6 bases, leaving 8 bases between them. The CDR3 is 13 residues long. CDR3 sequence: CASSVSGSGELFF. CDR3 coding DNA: TGTGCCAGCAGCGTGTCAGGGTCCGGGGAGCTGTTTTTT.

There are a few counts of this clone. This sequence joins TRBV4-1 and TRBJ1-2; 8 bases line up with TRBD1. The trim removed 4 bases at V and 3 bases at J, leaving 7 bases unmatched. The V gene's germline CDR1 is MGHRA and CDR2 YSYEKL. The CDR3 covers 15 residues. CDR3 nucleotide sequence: TGCGCCAGCAGCCGAGCAGGGGGCGCTGACTATGGCTACACCTTC. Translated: CASSRAGGADYGYTF.

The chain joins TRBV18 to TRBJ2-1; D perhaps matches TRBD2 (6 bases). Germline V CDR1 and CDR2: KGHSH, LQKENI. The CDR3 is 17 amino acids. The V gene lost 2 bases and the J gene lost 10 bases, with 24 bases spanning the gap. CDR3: CASSPRPRTTNRKEQFF. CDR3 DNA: TGTGCCAGCTCACCAAGACCCCGGACTACGAATAGAAAGGAGCAGTTCTTC.